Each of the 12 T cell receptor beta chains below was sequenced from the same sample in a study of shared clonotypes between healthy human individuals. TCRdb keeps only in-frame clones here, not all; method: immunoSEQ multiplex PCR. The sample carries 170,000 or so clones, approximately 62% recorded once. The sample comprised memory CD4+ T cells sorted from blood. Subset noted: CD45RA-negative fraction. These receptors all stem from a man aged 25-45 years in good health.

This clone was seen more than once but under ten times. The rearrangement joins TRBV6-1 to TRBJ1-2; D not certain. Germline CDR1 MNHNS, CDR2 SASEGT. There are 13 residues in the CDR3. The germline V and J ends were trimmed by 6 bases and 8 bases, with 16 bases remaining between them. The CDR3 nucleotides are TGTGCCAGCAGCGAGAGGTTAGGGAGCGGCTACACCTTC. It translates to CASSERLGSGYTF.

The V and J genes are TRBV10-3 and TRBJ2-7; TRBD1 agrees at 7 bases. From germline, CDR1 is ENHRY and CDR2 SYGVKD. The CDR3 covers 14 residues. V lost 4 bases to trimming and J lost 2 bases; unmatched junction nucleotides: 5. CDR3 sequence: CAISVGQETYEQYF. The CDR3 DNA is TGTGCCATCAGTGTTGGACAGGAGACCTACGAGCAGTACTTC.

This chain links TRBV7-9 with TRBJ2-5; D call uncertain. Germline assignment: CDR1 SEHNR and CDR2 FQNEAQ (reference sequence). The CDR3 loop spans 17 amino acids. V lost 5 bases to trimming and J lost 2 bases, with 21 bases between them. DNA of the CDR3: TGTGCCAGCAGCACAAAGGCGCCCCAGCAGAAACAAGAGACCCAGTACTTC. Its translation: CASSTKAPQQKQETQYF.

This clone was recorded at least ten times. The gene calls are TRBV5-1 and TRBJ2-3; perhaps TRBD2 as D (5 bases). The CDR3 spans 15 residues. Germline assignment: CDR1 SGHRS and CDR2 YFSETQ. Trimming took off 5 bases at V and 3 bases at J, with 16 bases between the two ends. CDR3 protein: CASSPNGERTDTQYF. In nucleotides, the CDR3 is TGCGCCAGCAGTCCAAACGGGGAGAGGACAGATACGCAGTATTTT.

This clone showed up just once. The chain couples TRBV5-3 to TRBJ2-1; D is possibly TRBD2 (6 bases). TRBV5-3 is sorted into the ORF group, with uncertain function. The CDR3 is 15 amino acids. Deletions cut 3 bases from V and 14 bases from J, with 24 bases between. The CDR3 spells CARSSPPILATQEFF. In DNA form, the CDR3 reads TGTGCCAGAAGCTCGCCGCCGATCCTAGCGACCCAGGAGTTCTTC.

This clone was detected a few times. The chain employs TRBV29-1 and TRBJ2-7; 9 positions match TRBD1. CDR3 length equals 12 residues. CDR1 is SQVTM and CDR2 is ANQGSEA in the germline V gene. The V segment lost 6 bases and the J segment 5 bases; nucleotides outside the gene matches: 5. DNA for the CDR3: TGCAGCGTGGGGACAGGGACGGACGAGCAGTACTTC. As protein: CSVGTGTDEQYF.

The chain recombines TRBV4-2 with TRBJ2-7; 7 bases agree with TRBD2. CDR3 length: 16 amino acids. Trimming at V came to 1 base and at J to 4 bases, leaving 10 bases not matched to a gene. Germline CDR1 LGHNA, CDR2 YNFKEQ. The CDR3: CASSQVAGDGTYEQYF. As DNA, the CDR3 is TGTGCCAGCAGCCAAGTCGCGGGAGATGGTACGTACGAGCAGTACTTC.

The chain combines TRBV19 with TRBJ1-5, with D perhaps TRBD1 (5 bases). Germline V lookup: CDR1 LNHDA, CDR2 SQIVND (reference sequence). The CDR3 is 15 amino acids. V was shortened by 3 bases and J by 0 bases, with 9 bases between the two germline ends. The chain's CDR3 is CASSMDKLSNQPQHF. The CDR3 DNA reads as TGTGCCAGTAGTATGGACAAGCTTAGCAATCAGCCCCAGCATTTT. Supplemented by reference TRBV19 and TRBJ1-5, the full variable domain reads DGGITQSPKYLFRKEGQNVTLSCEQNLNHDAMYWYRQDPGQGLRLIYYSQIVNDFQKGDIAEGYSVSREKKESFPLTVTSAQKNPTAFYLCASSMDKLSNQPQHFGDGTRLSIL.

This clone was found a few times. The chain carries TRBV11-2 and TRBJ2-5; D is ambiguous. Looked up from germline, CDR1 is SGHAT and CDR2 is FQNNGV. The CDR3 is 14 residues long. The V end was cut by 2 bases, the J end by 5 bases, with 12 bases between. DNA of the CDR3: TGTGCCAGCAGCTTACAAACAGTCCCGGAGACCCAGTACTTC. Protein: CASSLQTVPETQYF.

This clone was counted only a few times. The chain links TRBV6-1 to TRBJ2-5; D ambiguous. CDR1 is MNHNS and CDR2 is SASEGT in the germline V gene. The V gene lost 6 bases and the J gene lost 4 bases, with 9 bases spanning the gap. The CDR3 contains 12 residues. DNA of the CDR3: TGTGCCAGCAGGGAACGGCCAGAGACCCAGTACTTC. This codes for CASRERPETQYF.

The CDR3 DNA is TGTGCCAGCAGCTTGGCCTTGAAGAACTCTGGGGCCAACGTCCTGACTTTC. Protein: CASSLALKNSGANVLTF. This chain uses TRBV5-6 with TRBJ2-6; D remains unclear. Germline assignment: CDR1 SGHDT and CDR2 YYEEEE. V dropped 0 bases and J dropped 0 bases, with 10 bases sitting between them. CDR3 size: 17 residues.

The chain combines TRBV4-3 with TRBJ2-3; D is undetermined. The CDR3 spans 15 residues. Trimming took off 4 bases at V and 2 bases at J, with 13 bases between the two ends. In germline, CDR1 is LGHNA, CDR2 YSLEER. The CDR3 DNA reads TGCGCCAGCAGCCTGAACGCTGAAAACACAGATACGCAGTATTTT. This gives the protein CASSLNAENTDTQYF.